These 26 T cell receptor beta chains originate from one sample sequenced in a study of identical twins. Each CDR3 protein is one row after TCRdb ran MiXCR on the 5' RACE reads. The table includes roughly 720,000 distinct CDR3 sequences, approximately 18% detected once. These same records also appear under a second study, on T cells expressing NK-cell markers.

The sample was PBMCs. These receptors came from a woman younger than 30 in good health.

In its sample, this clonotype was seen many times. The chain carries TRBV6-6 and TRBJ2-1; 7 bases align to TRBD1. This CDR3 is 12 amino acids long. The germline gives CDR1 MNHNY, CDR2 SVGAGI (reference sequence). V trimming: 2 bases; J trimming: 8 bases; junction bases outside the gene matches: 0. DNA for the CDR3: TGTGCCAGCAGTTACACAGGGGATGAGCAGTTCTTC. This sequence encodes CASSYTGDEQFF.

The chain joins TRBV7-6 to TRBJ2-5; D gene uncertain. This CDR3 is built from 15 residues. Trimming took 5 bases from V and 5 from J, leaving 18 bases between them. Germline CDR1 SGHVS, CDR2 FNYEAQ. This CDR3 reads CASSPDGNQRETQYF. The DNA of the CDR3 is TGTGCCAGCAGCCCCGACGGAAATCAACGGGAGACCCAGTACTTC.

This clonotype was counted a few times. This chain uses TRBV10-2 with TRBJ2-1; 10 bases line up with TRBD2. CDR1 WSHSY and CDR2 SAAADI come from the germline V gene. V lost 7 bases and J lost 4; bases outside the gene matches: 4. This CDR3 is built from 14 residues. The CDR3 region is CASKTSGSYNEQFF. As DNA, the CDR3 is TGCGCCAGCAAGACTAGCGGGTCATACAATGAGCAGTTCTTC.

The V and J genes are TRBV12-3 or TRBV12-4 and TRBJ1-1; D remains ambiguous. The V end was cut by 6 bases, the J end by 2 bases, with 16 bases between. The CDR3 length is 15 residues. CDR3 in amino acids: CASRSNLVFNTEAFF. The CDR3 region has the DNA TGTGCCAGCAGATCCAATCTGGTGTTCAACACTGAAGCTTTCTTT.

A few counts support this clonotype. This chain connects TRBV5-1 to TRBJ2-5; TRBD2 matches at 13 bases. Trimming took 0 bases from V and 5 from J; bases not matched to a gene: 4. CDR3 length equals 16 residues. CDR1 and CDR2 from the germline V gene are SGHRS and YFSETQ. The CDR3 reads CASSLGTSGGFETQYF. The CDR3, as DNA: TGCGCCAGCAGCTTGGGGACTAGCGGGGGCTTTGAGACCCAGTACTTC.

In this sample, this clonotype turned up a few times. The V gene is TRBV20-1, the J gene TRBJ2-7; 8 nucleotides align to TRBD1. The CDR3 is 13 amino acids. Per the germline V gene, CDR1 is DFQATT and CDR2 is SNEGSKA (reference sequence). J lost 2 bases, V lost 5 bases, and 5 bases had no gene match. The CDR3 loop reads CSASDREPYEQYF. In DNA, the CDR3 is TGCAGTGCTTCGGACAGGGAACCCTACGAGCAGTACTTC.

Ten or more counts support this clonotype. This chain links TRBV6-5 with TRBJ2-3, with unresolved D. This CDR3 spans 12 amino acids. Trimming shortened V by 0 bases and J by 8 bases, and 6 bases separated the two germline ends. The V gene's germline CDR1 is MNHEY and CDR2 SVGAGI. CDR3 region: CASSYSPGTQYF. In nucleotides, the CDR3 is TGTGCCAGCAGTTACTCGCCGGGTACGCAGTATTTT.

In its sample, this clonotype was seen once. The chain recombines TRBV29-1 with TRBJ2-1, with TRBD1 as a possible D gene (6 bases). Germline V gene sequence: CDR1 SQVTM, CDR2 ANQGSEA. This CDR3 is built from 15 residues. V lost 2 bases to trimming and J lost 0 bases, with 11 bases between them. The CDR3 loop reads CSVEKQDSSYNEQFF. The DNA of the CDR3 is TGCAGCGTTGAAAAGCAGGACAGCTCCTACAATGAGCAGTTCTTC.

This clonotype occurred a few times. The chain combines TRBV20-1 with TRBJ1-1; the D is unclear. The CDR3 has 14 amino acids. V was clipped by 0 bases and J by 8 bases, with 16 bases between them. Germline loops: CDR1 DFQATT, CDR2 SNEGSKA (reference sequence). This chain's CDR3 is CSARETDDFGEAFF. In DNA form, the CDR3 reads TGCAGTGCTAGAGAGACCGATGATTTCGGGGAAGCTTTCTTT.

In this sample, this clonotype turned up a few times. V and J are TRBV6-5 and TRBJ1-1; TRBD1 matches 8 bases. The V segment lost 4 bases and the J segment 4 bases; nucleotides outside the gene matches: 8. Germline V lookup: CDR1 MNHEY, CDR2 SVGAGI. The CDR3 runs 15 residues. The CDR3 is CASSLPGGRGTEAFF. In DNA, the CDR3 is TGTGCCAGCAGTTTACCAGGGGGCAGGGGCACTGAAGCTTTCTTT.

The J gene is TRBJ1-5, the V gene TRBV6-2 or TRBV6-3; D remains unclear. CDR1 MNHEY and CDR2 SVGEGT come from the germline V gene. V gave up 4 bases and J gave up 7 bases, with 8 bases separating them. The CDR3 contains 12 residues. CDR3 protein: CASSSSSQPQHF. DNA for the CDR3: TGTGCCAGCAGTTCCTCCAGCCAGCCCCAGCATTTT.

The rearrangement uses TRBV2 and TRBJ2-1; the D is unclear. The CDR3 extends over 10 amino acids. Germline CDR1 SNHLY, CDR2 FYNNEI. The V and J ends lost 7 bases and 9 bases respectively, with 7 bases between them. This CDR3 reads CASMLFEQFF. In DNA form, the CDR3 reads TGTGCCAGCATGCTTTTTGAGCAGTTCTTC.

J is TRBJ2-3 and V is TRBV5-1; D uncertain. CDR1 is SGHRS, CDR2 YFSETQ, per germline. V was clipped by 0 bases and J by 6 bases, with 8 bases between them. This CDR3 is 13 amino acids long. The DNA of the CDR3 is TGCGCCAGCAGCTTGGCCTCACTTGATACGCAGTATTTT. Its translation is CASSLASLDTQYF.

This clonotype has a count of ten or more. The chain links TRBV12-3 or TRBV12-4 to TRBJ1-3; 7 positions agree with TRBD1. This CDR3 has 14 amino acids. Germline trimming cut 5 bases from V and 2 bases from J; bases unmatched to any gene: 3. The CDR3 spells CASSPTGAGNTIYF. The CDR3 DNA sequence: TGTGCCAGCAGTCCAACAGGGGCTGGAAACACCATATATTTT.

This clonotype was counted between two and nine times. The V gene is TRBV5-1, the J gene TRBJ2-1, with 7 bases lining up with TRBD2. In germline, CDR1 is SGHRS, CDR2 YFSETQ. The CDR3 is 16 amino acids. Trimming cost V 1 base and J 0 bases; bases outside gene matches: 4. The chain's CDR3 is CASSLMRGSSYNEQFF. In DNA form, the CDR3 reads TGCGCCAGCAGCTTGATGCGGGGGAGCTCCTACAATGAGCAGTTCTTC.

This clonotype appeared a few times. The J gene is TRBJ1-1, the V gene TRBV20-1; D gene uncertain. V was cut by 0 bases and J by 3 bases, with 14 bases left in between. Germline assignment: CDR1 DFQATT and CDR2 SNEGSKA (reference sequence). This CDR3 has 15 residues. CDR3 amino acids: CSAREWERSYTEAFF. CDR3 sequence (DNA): TGCAGTGCTAGAGAGTGGGAGCGGTCGTACACTGAAGCTTTCTTT.

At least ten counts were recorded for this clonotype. As DNA, the CDR3 is TGTGCCAGCAGGATAACTATCTCGGGGTTAGCCAAAAACATTCAGTACTTC. Amino acids: CASRITISGLAKNIQYF. This chain joins TRBV12-3 or TRBV12-4 and TRBJ2-4, with a possible D match to TRBD2 (5 bases). V lost 6 bases, J lost 0 bases, and 18 bases lay in between. The CDR3 has 17 amino acids.

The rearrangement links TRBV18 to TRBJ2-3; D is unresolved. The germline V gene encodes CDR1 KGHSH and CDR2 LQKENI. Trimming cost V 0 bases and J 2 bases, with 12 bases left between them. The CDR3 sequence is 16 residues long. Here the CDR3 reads CASSPPGGLTTDTQYF. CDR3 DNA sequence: TGTGCCAGCTCACCACCGGGCGGCCTTACCACAGATACGCAGTATTTT. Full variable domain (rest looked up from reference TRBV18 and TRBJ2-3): NAGVMQNPRHLVRRRGQEARLRCSPMKGHSHVYWYRQLPEEGLKFMVYLQKENIIDESGMPKERFSAEFPKEGPSILRIQQVVRGDSAAYFCASSPPGGLTTDTQYFGPGTRLTVL.

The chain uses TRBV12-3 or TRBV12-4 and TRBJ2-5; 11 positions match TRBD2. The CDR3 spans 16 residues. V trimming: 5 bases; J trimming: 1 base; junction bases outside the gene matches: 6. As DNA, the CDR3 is TGTGCCAGCAGTCAGAGACTAGCGGGGACCCAAGAGACCCAGTACTTC. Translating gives CASSQRLAGTQETQYF.

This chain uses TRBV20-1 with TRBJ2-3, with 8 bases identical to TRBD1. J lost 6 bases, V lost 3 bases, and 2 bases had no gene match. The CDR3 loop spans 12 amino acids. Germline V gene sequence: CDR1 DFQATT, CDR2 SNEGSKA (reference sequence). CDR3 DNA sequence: TGCAGTGCTAGGACAGGGGTGGATACGCAGTATTTT. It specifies CSARTGVDTQYF.

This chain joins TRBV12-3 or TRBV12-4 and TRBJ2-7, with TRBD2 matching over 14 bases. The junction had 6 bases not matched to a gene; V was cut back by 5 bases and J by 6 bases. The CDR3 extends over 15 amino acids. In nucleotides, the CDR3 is TGTGCCAGCAGTCCTACGGGACTAGCGGGGGCCGAGCAGTACTTC. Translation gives CASSPTGLAGAEQYF.

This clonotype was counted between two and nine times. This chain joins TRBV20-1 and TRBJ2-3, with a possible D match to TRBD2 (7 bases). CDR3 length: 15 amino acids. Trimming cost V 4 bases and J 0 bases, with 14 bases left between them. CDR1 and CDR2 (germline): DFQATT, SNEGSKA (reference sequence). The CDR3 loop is CSATRGARSTDTQYF. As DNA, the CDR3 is TGCAGTGCTACCCGGGGGGCCCGCAGCACAGATACGCAGTATTTT.

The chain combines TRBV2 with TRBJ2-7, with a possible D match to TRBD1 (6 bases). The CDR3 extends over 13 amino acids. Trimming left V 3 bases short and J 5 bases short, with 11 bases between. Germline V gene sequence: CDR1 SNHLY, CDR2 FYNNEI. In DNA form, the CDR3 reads TGTGCCAGCAGTGAGGGGGCAGTCGACGAGCAGTACTTC. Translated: CASSEGAVDEQYF.

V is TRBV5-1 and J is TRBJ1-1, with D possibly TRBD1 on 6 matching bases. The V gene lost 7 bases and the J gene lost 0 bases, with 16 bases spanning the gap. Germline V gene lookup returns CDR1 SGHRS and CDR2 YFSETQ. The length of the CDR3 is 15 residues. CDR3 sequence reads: CASALKGGLNTEAFF. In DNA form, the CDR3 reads TGCGCCAGCGCGTTAAAGGGGGGCCTGAACACTGAAGCTTTCTTT.

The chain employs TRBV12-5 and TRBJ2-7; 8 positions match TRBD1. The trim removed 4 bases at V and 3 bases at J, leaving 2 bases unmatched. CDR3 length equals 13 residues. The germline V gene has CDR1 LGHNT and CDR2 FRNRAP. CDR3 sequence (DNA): TGTGCTAGTGGTTGGGACAGGAGCTACGAGCAGTACTTC. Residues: CASGWDRSYEQYF.

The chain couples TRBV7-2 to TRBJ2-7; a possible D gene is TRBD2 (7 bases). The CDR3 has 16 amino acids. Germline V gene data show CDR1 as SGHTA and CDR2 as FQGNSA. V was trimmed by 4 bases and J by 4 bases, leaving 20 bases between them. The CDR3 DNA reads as TGTGCCAGCAGCTCCGGTGCTGGGGGGGCGAAATACGAGCAGTACTTC. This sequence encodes CASSSGAGGAKYEQYF.